This is a list of T cell receptor beta chains from one sample in a study of blood T cell repertoires in COVID-19. This table comes from immunoSEQ multiplex PCR, and its TCRdb copy is limited to in-frame clones, with some not included. The table lists fewer than 75,000 clones, 80% to 90% of them singletons. The sequencing sample was made of peripheral blood. The receptor source for this set is a man between 45 and 60 years old with active COVID-19. CDR3s leave out the opening cysteine and the closing phenylalanine or tryptophan.

cdr3_aa,j_call,v_call
ASSRQMNTGELF,TRBJ2-2,TRBV14
ASSPGQGTNEKLF,TRBJ1-4,TRBV18
ASRVGTSAETQY,TRBJ2-5,TRBV5-1
ASSLLAGTQPQH,TRBJ1-5,TRBV28
ASSPPSVQTTNEKLF,TRBJ1-4,TRBV18
ASSQGQTGGRFTYEQY,TRBJ2-7,TRBV4-2
ASSDSRESSGANVLT,TRBJ2-6,TRBV21-1
ASSPRTGGNEQY,TRBJ2-7,TRBV5-1
ASSRRGGETQY,TRBJ2-5,TRBV7-2
ASSLLWGQQETQY,TRBJ2-5,TRBV7-2
ASSLVSGATNYGYT,TRBJ1-2,TRBV5-1
ASSNPRGARNEQY,TRBJ2-7,TRBV21-1
ASSYTQFNTEAF,TRBJ1-1,TRBV6-2/TRBV6-3
ASSLGTANTEAF,TRBJ1-1,TRBV4-2
ASSQAFDSKNIQY,TRBJ2-4,TRBV4-3
ASSVRRDSYEQY,TRBJ2-7,TRBV9